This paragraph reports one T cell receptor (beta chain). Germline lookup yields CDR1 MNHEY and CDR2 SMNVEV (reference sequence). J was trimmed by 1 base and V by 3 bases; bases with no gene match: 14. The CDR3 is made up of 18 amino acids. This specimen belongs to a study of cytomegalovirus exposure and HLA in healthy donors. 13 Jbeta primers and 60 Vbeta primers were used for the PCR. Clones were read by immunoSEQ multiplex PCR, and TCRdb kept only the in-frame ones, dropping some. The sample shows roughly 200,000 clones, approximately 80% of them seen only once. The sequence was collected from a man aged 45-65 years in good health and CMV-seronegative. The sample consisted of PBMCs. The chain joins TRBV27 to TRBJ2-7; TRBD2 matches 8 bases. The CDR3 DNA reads TGTGCCAGCAGTTTTATCTTCCGAGTAGCGGGATCGTCCTACGAGCAGTACTTC. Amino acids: CASSFIFRVAGSSYEQYF.